This TCR beta chain was recorded in a study of T cell changes during pregnancy in multiple sclerosis. Clones were read by immunoSEQ multiplex PCR, and TCRdb kept only the in-frame ones, dropping some. The sample consists of about 39,000 clones, approximately 90% of them appearing once. Trimming left V 0 bases short and J 2 bases short, with 19 bases between. Germline V gene sequence: CDR1 LGHNA, CDR2 YSLEER. This CDR3 spans 18 amino acids. The rearrangement links TRBV4-3 to TRBJ1-2; weak D call: TRBD1 (5 bases). The sequenced sample was CD4+ T cells from peripheral blood mononuclear cells, obtained in the first trimester of pregnancy. This TCR was recovered from a female donor in good health, enrolled as a control in a pregnancy study. The CDR3 loop reads CASSQDRRRGDLNYGYTF. The CDR3 DNA reads as TGCGCCAGCAGCCAAGATCGACGTCGGGGGGATCTAAACTATGGCTACACCTTC.